The 24 T cell receptor beta chains presented below share a single source sample, sequenced in a study of cytomegalovirus exposure and HLA in healthy donors. Primers for the PCR totalled 60 Vbeta and 13 Jbeta. Method: immunoSEQ multiplex PCR; TCRdb's copy keeps in-frame clones and lacks some. The sample holds tens of thousands of clones. Sequencing was performed on PBMCs. Receptor source: a man in his late teens or twenties in good health and CMV-seropositive.

V usage is TRBV2 and J usage is TRBJ2-2, with D tentatively TRBD1 (5 bases). Germline values: CDR1 SNHLY, CDR2 FYNNEI. The CDR3 totals 15 residues. The V and J ends lost 3 bases and 5 bases respectively, with 13 bases between them. CDR3 in DNA: TGTGCCAGCAGTGATGCGGCAGGGAATACCGGGGAGCTGTTTTTT. Translating it yields CASSDAAGNTGELFF.

The chain recombines TRBV9 with TRBJ2-5; tentatively, D is TRBD1 (5 bases). This CDR3 region has 15 residues. V was clipped by 4 bases and J by 4 bases, with 17 bases between them. Germline V gene sequence: CDR1 SGDLS, CDR2 YYNGEE. The CDR3 nucleotides read TGTGCCAGCAGCTTTACGATACAGGCTAGAGAGACCCAGTACTTC. This encodes CASSFTIQARETQYF. Full variable domain (rest looked up from reference TRBV9 and TRBJ2-5): DSGVTQTPKHLITATGQRVTLRCSPRSGDLSVYWYQQSLDQGLQFLIQYYNGEERAKGNILERFSAQQFPDLHSELNLSSLELGDSALYFCASSFTIQARETQYFGPGTRLLVL.

The chain employs TRBV4-1 and TRBJ1-2; a possible D gene is TRBD1 (5 bases). This CDR3 contains 15 residues. With 5 bases removed from V and 4 bases from J, the gap between germline ends came to 17 bases. Germline loops: CDR1 MGHRA, CDR2 YSYEKL. The CDR3 here is CASSAGIRLFYGYTF. CDR3 in DNA: TGCGCCAGCAGCGCAGGGATCCGACTTTTCTATGGCTACACCTTC.

The chain carries TRBV27 and TRBJ2-7; 7 nucleotides line up with TRBD2. Germline V gene data show CDR1 as MNHEY and CDR2 as SMNVEV (reference sequence). The V segment lost 5 bases and the J segment 1 base; nucleotides outside the gene matches: 8. There are 15 residues in the CDR3. The CDR3 sequence is CASSPQPAGSYEQYF. CDR3 bases: TGTGCCAGCAGTCCCCAGCCAGCGGGGTCCTACGAGCAGTACTTC.

The CDR3 bases are TGTGCCAGCACCCTGGGGCTATCCTACAATGAGCAGTTCTTC. As protein: CASTLGLSYNEQFF. This sequence joins TRBV11-2 and TRBJ2-1, with D tentatively TRBD1 (5 bases). The length of the CDR3 is 14 residues. Germline values: CDR1 SGHAT, CDR2 FQNNGV. Trimming left V 7 bases short and J 1 base short, with 11 bases between.

The V gene is TRBV16, the J gene TRBJ1-1; D is unclear. CDR1 and CDR2 from the germline V gene are KGHSY and FQNENV. The germline V and J ends were trimmed by 1 base and 8 bases, with 11 bases remaining between them. CDR3 length: 13 amino acids. This CDR3 is CASSQWEVPEAFF. For the CDR3, the DNA is TGTGCCAGCAGCCAATGGGAGGTCCCCGAAGCTTTCTTT.

J is TRBJ2-7 and V is TRBV6-1, with 7 nucleotides matching TRBD2. The CDR3 totals 13 residues. Germline loops: CDR1 MNHNS, CDR2 SASEGT. The J segment lost 5 bases and the V segment lost 1 base, leaving 2 bases of the junction unmatched. DNA of the CDR3: TGTGCCAGCAGTGAAGTCCGGGGGGACGAGCAGTACTTC. It specifies CASSEVRGDEQYF.

V and J are TRBV5-6 and TRBJ1-2; D might be TRBD1 (6 bases). Germline lookup yields CDR1 SGHDT and CDR2 YYEEEE. Trimming left V 1 base short and J 5 bases short, with 6 bases between. CDR3 length equals 12 residues. Here the CDR3 DNA reads TGTGCCAGCAGCTTGACAGGGTATGGCTACACCTTC. Amino acids: CASSLTGYGYTF. Filled out from reference TRBV5-6 and TRBJ1-2, the complete variable domain reads DAGVTQSPTHLIKTRGQQVTLRCSPKSGHDTVSWYQQALGQGPQFIFQYYEEEERQRGNFPDRFSGHQFPNYSSELNVNALLLGDSALYLCASSLTGYGYTFGSGTRLTVV.

The chain has TRBV5-4 and TRBJ1-2, with a weak D call TRBD1 (6 bases). Germline lookup yields CDR1 SGHNT and CDR2 YYREEE (reference sequence). The ends were cut back, 0 bases at V and 8 bases at J, with 8 bases in the middle. The CDR3 is 12 amino acids. The CDR3 DNA follows: TGTGCCAGCAGCTTGGACAGGGAGGGCTACACCTTC. This gives the protein CASSLDREGYTF. Together with reference TRBV5-4 and TRBJ1-2, the CDR3 gives the full variable domain: ETGVTQSPTHLIKTRGQQVTLRCSSQSGHNTVSWYQQALGQGPQFIFQYYREEENGRGNFPPRFSGLQFPNYSSELNVNALELDDSALYLCASSLDREGYTFGSGTRLTVV.

CDR3 coding DNA: TGCAGCGTTGTGGGTCAGATCGGGGGTGAAAAACTGTTTTTT. This translates into CSVVGQIGGEKLFF. The rearrangement uses TRBV29-1 and TRBJ1-4, with D perhaps matching TRBD1 (5 bases). With 4 bases removed from V and 7 bases from J, the gap between germline ends came to 16 bases. This CDR3 has 14 residues. CDR1 and CDR2 (germline): SQVTM, ANQGSEA.

V gene TRBV29-1 combines with J gene TRBJ2-1; D is perhaps TRBD1 (6 bases). There are 14 residues in the CDR3. Deletions cut 6 bases from V and 4 bases from J, with 16 bases between. CDR1 SQVTM and CDR2 ANQGSEA come from the germline V gene. The CDR3 is CSVAKGHKYNEQFF. CDR3 DNA: TGCAGCGTCGCAAAGGGACACAAGTACAATGAGCAGTTCTTC.

The chain has TRBV25-1 and TRBJ1-1; perhaps TRBD1 as D (5 bases). Germline CDR1 and CDR2: MGHDK and SYGVNS. V was trimmed by 2 bases and J by 1 base, leaving 17 bases between them. This CDR3 has 17 residues. CDR3 coding DNA: TGTGCCAGCAGTGAACTCTTAATGACAGAAGGGAACACTGAAGCTTTCTTT. Protein product: CASSELLMTEGNTEAFF.

The rearrangement uses TRBV28 and TRBJ2-5, with 8 bases lining up with TRBD2. TRBJ2-7 matches the DNA end more closely, so the J call is doubtful. This CDR3 comprises 14 residues. Germline CDR1 and CDR2: MDHEN and SYDVKM. CDR3 DNA sequence: TGTGCCAGCAGCCCGGGACTAGAGTCTGTCGAGCAGTACTTC. Amino acids: CASSPGLESVEQYF.

CDR3 bases: TGTGCCAGCAGTGAATATATTCCGACTAGTACCTTCCACGAGCAGTACTTC. Protein: CASSEYIPTSTFHEQYF. The rearrangement joins TRBV25-1 to TRBJ2-7; tentatively, D is TRBD2 (6 bases). V gave up 0 bases and J gave up 5 bases, with 20 bases separating them. Germline V gene data show CDR1 as MGHDK and CDR2 as SYGVNS. CDR3 length: 17 residues.

The gene calls are TRBV5-1 and TRBJ1-3, with 8 bases matching TRBD1. Germline V gene sequence: CDR1 SGHRS, CDR2 YFSETQ. J gave up 4 bases and V 4 bases, and 7 bases lay outside the gene matches. The CDR3 has 15 residues. CDR3 coding DNA: TGCGCCAGCAGCCGGACAGGGTCGCGGGGAAACACCATATATTTT. Protein product: CASSRTGSRGNTIYF.

This chain uses TRBV11-3 with TRBJ1-2, with D tentatively TRBD1 (6 bases). Trimming took off 4 bases at V and 1 base at J, with 7 bases between the two ends. The germline CDR1 and CDR2 sequences are SGHNT and YENEEA. The CDR3 runs 13 residues. The CDR3 spells CASSSDSNYGYTF. The CDR3 DNA sequence: TGTGCCAGCAGCTCGGACAGTAACTATGGCTACACCTTC.

This chain uses TRBV5-1 with TRBJ2-1; TRBD2 matches 10 bases. V lost 4 bases, J lost 7 bases, and 20 bases stayed unmatched. The CDR3 consists of 19 residues. From germline, CDR1 is SGHRS and CDR2 YFSETQ. In nucleotides, the CDR3 is TGCGCCAGCAGCCCCGGAGGGCTAGCGGGAGAGAGGGGGGTTAATGAGCAGTTCTTC. Translating gives CASSPGGLAGERGVNEQFF.

CDR3 region: CASSSDNSYEQYF. The CDR3 DNA sequence: TGTGCCAGCAGCTCCGACAATTCCTACGAGCAGTACTTC. This sequence joins TRBV7-3 and TRBJ2-7; D not certain. The V gene lost 4 bases and the J gene lost 1 base, with 8 bases spanning the gap. There are 13 residues in the CDR3. Germline CDR1 and CDR2: SGHTA and FQGTGA.

V gene TRBV30 combines with J gene TRBJ2-5; 8 bases line up with TRBD2. Looked up from germline, CDR1 is GTSNPN and CDR2 is SVGIG (reference sequence). Trimming cost V 6 bases and J 5 bases; bases outside gene matches: 5. The CDR3 is 12 amino acids. The CDR3 coding sequence is TGTGCCTGTCTCCGGGAGGGGGAGACCCAGTACTTC. Amino acid sequence: CACLREGETQYF.

This chain connects TRBV6-1 to TRBJ2-1; TRBD2 agrees at 7 bases. This CDR3 is built from 12 residues. Per the germline V gene, CDR1 is MNHNS and CDR2 is SASEGT. After removal of 7 bases from V and 9 bases from J, the junction contained 6 bases not matched to a gene. CDR3 coding DNA: TGTGCCAGCAATAGACTAGCATCTGAGCAGTTCTTC. Protein: CASNRLASEQFF.

V is TRBV7-8 and J is TRBJ2-2; 9 bases align to TRBD2. The CDR3 loop spans 16 amino acids. J gave up 6 bases and V 5 bases, and 10 bases lay outside the gene matches. Germline V CDR1 and CDR2: SGHVS, FQNEAQ. This chain's CDR3 is CASSPRLAARPGELFF. In DNA form, the CDR3 reads TGTGCCAGCAGCCCTCGACTAGCGGCAAGGCCCGGGGAGCTGTTTTTT.

The chain is built from TRBV2 and TRBJ2-3; TRBD2 matches at 11 bases. CDR1 is SNHLY and CDR2 is FYNNEI in the germline V gene. The CDR3 consists of 17 residues. J was trimmed by 2 bases and V by 11 bases; bases with no gene match: 15. The CDR3 region is CADLKGLAGGVTDTQYF. The CDR3, as DNA: TGTGCCGATTTGAAAGGGCTAGCGGGAGGCGTCACAGATACGCAGTATTTT.

J is TRBJ2-3 and V is TRBV11-3, with 7 bases lining up with TRBD1. Germline V gene lookup returns CDR1 SGHNT and CDR2 YENEEA. CDR3 length: 15 residues. The V segment lost 2 bases and the J segment 5 bases; nucleotides outside the gene matches: 7. CDR3 in amino acids: CASSLWSGGQDTQYF. Written as DNA, the CDR3 is TGTGCCAGCAGCTTATGGTCAGGGGGACAAGATACGCAGTATTTT.

The rearrangement uses TRBV7-9 and TRBJ1-2; 7 bases are shared with TRBD1. CDR3 length: 16 amino acids. CDR1 is SEHNR and CDR2 is FQNEAQ in the germline V gene (reference sequence). J lost 4 bases, V lost 6 bases, and 14 bases had no gene match. CDR3 protein: CASSPSDAGTVYGYTF. Written as DNA, the CDR3 is TGTGCCAGCAGTCCCTCGGATGCCGGGACAGTCTATGGCTACACCTTC.